This T cell receptor beta chain derives from a study of cytomegalovirus exposure and HLA in healthy donors. The protocol was immunoSEQ multiplex PCR, while the TCRdb copy is restricted to in-frame clones and leaves out a portion. The table lists tens of thousands of clones, 70% to 90% of them singletons, with roughly 1.2% in the top ten. Trimming at V came to 0 bases and at J to 3 bases, leaving 1 base not matched to a gene. Germline V CDR1 and CDR2: SGHRS, YFSETQ. The CDR3 consists of 14 residues. Separate from the approximately 700-subject first cohort was the 120-subject validation cohort, to which the donors belonged.

The specimen sequenced was PBMCs. The rearrangement links TRBV5-1 to TRBJ2-3, with 7 bases fitting TRBD2. The receptor's source is a woman between 18 and 30 years old in good health and CMV-seronegative. CDR3 bases: TGCGCCAGCAGCTTGGGGGAGGGGACAGATACGCAGTATTTT. This encodes CASSLGEGTDTQYF.